What follows are 9 T cell receptor beta chains derived from one specimen sequenced in a study of response to subunit inactivated influenza vaccine. Via MiXCR, TCRdb re-called the RT-PCR reads, giving one row per CDR3 protein. The table has roughly 500,000 distinct CDR3 sequences, 25% seen once. This material consisted of CD4+ T cells sorted from PBMCs, taken 5 to 6 days after vaccination. These receptors all come from a man aged 45-60 years who received an inactivated influenza vaccine.

V is TRBV11-1 and J is TRBJ2-4; the match to TRBD1 covers 10 bases. Germline CDR1 SGHAT, CDR2 FQDESV (reference sequence). Trimming took 5 bases from V and 1 from J; bases not matched to a gene: 11. The CDR3 sequence is 18 residues long. The CDR3 region has the DNA TGTGCCAGCAGCCATAAAGACAGGGGGCCGGGGGCCAAAAACATTCAGTACTTC. It is translated as CASSHKDRGPGAKNIQYF.

The rearrangement links TRBV24-1 to TRBJ1-2; possible D gene TRBD1, 5 bases. Germline-derived CDR1 and CDR2 are KGHDR and SFDVKD. This CDR3 is 13 amino acids long. Trimming took off 4 bases at V and 3 bases at J, with 8 bases between the two ends. CDR3 bases: TGTGCCACCAGTGAGGCCAGGGACTATGGCTACACCTTC. Amino acids: CATSEARDYGYTF.

This chain uses TRBV20-1 with TRBJ2-5; TRBD1 matches at 9 bases. The germline CDR1 and CDR2 sequences are DFQATT and SNEGSKA (reference sequence). The CDR3 has 15 amino acids. J gave up 5 bases and V 1 base, and 8 bases lay outside the gene matches. The DNA for the CDR3 is TGCAGTGCTAGAGCAGAAGGGACAGGGAGCGAGACCCAGTACTTC. This translates into CSARAEGTGSETQYF.

The J gene is TRBJ1-2, the V gene TRBV7-9; no clear D gene. Looked up from germline, CDR1 is SEHNR and CDR2 is FQNEAQ (reference sequence). V gave up 2 bases and J gave up 7 bases, with 8 bases separating them. There are 12 residues in the CDR3. DNA for the CDR3: TGTGCCAGCAGCTTACCCCCGGCTGGCTACACCTTC. It encodes CASSLPPAGYTF.

This clonotype was picked up a small number of times. V gene TRBV20-1 combines with J gene TRBJ2-3; D unresolved. Germline V gene sequence: CDR1 DFQATT, CDR2 SNEGSKA (reference sequence). There are 13 residues in the CDR3. The V gene lost 6 bases and the J gene lost 6 bases, with 16 bases spanning the gap. The CDR3 DNA follows: TGCAGTGCCCGACGAGAGCCTCCTGATACGCAGTATTTT. Encoded protein: CSARREPPDTQYF.

The chain employs TRBV20-1 and TRBJ2-1, with 8 bases identical to TRBD2. The CDR3 spans 15 residues. The germline CDR1 and CDR2 sequences are DFQATT and SNEGSKA (reference sequence). With V trimmed by 4 bases and J by 8 bases, 13 bases remained unmatched. The CDR3 sequence: CSANSGTTYSDEQFF. In DNA, the CDR3 is TGCAGTGCTAATAGCGGGACTACCTATAGCGATGAGCAGTTCTTC.

The chain combines TRBV5-6 with TRBJ1-1, with 7 positions matching TRBD1. This CDR3 region has 14 residues. Trimming at V came to 3 bases and at J to 4 bases, leaving 6 bases not matched to a gene. The germline V gene has CDR1 SGHDT and CDR2 YYEEEE. CDR3 DNA sequence: TGTGCCAGCAGCTCCAGACAGGGTGTCACTGAAGCTTTCTTT. This sequence encodes CASSSRQGVTEAFF.

The chain uses TRBV7-2 and TRBJ2-3; no definite D call. This CDR3 has 19 residues. The germline CDR1 and CDR2 sequences are SGHTA and FQGNSA. Between the trimmed V and J ends, which lost 1 base and 0 bases, there was a span of 20 bases. The CDR3 nucleotides read TGTGCCAGCAGCTTAGGGCCTAGAGGTTGGCAGAGAAGCACAGATACGCAGTATTTT. Protein product: CASSLGPRGWQRSTDTQYF.

This clonotype was seen only a few times. This chain links TRBV20-1 with TRBJ1-2; 7 bases fit TRBD1. This CDR3 comprises 11 residues. Germline V gene sequence: CDR1 DFQATT, CDR2 SNEGSKA (reference sequence). The CDR3 region is CSPGGDYGYTF. The CDR3 DNA reads TGCAGCCCAGGGGGGGACTATGGCTACACCTTC.